The rows below give T cell receptor beta chains drawn from one sample of a study of T cells after yellow fever vaccination. One entry per CDR3 protein results from TCRdb running MiXCR on the 5' RACE reads. The table has approximately 70,000 distinct CDR3 sequences, around 7% seen once. The sample here was CD8+ T cells sorted from PBMCs, taken roughly 45 days after the first yellow fever vaccination. These TCRs come from a man between 18 and 29 years old who received the YFV17D yellow fever vaccine. Both conserved end residues are part of each CDR3. D genes are given only for firm matches.

>TRBD1|TRBV6-1|18
CASRPTRDRGLANTEAFF
>NA|TRBV6-5|10
CASGLSEQYF
>TRBD1|TRBV11-1|19
CASSLVGWDPTGGGGKLFF
>NA|TRBV5-1|14
CASSLGIARSPLHF
>TRBD2|TRBV12-3/TRBV12-4|17
CASSPPPGAGITDTQYF
>TRBD1|TRBV27|14
CASTLTGGNTEAFF
>TRBD2|TRBV4-1|15
CASSRPGGSYNEQFF
>NA|TRBV27|14
CASSLSSGMDEQYF
>NA|TRBV6-2/TRBV6-3|16
CASSYRGAPNTGELFF
>TRBD1|TRBV6-2/TRBV6-3|16
CASSDLPGQGAYEQFF
>TRBD1|TRBV6-2/TRBV6-3|16
CASSYGQGAPPDTQYF
>NA|TRBV6-6|13
CASSYLGPYEQYF
>NA|TRBV7-9|14
CASSSPTLHNEQFF
>TRBD1|TRBV7-3|16
CASSLHRDRVYNEQFF
>NA|TRBV2|15
CASSTDGESNQPQHF